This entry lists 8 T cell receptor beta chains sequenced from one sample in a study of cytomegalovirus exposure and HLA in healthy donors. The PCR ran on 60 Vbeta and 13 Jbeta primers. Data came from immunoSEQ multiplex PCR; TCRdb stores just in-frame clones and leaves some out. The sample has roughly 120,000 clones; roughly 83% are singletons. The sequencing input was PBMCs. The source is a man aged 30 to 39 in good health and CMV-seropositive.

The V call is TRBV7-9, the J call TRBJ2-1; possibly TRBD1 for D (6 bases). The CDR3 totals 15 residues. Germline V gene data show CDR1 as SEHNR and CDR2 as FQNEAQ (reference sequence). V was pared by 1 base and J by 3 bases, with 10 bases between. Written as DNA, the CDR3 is TGTGCCAGCAGCTTAGGGACAGCTTTCTACAATGAGCAGTTCTTC. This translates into CASSLGTAFYNEQFF.

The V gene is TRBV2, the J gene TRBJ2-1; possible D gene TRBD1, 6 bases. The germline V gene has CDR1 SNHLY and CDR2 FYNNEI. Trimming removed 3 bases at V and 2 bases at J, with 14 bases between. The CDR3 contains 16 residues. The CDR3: CASSEVSGVAYNEQFF. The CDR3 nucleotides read TGTGCCAGCAGTGAGGTATCAGGGGTCGCCTACAATGAGCAGTTCTTC.

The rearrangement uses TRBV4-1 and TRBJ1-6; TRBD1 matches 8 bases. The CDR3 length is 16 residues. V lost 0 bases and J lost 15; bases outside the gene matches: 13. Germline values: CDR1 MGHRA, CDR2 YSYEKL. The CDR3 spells CASSQDRFRGLRLLHF. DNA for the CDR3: TGCGCCAGCAGCCAAGATCGGTTCAGGGGGCTCCGTCTCCTCCACTTT.

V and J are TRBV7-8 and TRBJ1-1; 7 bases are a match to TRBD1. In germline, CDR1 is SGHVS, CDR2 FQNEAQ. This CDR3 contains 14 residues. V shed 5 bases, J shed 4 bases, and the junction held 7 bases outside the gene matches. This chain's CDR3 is CASSPQGRPTEAFF. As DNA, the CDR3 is TGTGCCAGCAGCCCACAGGGGCGACCCACTGAAGCTTTCTTT.

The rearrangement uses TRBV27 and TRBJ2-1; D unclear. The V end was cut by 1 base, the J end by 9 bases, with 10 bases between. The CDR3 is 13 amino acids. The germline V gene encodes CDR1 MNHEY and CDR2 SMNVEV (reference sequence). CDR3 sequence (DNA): TGTGCCAGCAGTTTATATGGCTCTGGTGAGCAGTTCTTC. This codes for CASSLYGSGEQFF.

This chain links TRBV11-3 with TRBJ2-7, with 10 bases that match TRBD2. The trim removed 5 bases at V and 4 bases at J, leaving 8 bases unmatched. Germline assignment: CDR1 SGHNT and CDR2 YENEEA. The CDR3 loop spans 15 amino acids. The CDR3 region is CASSRLAGRVYEQYF. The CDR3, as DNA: TGTGCCAGCAGCCGACTAGCGGGCCGAGTATACGAGCAGTACTTC.

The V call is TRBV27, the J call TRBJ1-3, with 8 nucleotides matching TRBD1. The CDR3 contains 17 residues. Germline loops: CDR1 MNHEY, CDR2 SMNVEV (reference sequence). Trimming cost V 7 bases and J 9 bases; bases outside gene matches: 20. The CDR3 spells CASTEYRDRRLEVTIYF. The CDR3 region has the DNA TGTGCCAGCACCGAATACCGGGACAGGAGGCTTGAAGTCACCATATATTTT.

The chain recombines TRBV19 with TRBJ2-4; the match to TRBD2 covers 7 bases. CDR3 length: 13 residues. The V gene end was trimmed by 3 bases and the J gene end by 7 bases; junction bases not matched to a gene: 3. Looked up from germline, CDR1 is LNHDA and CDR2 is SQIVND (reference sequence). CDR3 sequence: CASSMAGVNIQYF. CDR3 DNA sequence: TGTGCCAGTAGTATGGCGGGAGTGAACATTCAGTACTTC.